The T cell receptor (beta chain) described here comes from a study of blood T cell repertoires in COVID-19. Repertoires were generated with immunoSEQ multiplex PCR, while TCRdb's copy carries only in-frame clones and drops some. The table lists 68,000 or so clones, 75% to 90% of them singletons, with roughly 2.4% in the top ten. Per germline, CDR1 SEHNR and CDR2 FQNEAQ (reference sequence). The CDR3 loop spans 15 amino acids. The V and J ends lost 3 bases and 3 bases respectively, with 12 bases between them. The chain is built from TRBV7-9 and TRBJ1-3, with D tentatively TRBD1 (5 bases). The receptor's source is a human donor in a cohort sampled during active COVID-19. The specimen sequenced was peripheral blood. In DNA, the CDR3 is TGTGCCAGCAGCTTTGCCAGGGCGAATGGAAACACCATATATTTT. As protein: CASSFARANGNTIYF.